Listed below are T cell receptor beta chains from one sample, sequenced in a study of blood T cell repertoires in COVID-19. The assay was immunoSEQ multiplex PCR, and TCRdb's table has in-frame clones only and misses some. The table lists about 340,000 clones, around nine tenths of them singletons, with around 3.3% in the top ten. The specimen sequenced was peripheral blood. The receptors derive from a woman between 18 and 29 years old who had recovered from COVID-19. Both conserved end residues are part of each CDR3. A D gene is named only where the DNA matches it firmly. Clone size appears in some rows only: once, few, many, or a class for an expanded clone.

D gene: .; clone size: .; V gene: TRBV19; J gene: TRBJ1-2; CDR3 DNA: TGTGCCACCCGCAAGCCTCCCTATGGCTACACCTTC; CDR3 protein: CATRKPPYGYTF
D gene: .; clone size: .; V gene: TRBV18; J gene: TRBJ2-1; CDR3 DNA: TGTGCCAGCTCACCAGGAGCGACTAGAAGAAATGAGCAGTTCTTC; CDR3 protein: CASSPGATRRNEQFF
D gene: .; clone size: once; V gene: TRBV11-2; J gene: TRBJ2-1; CDR3 DNA: TGTGCCAGCAGCTCGGGTGGCGGAGGGAATGAGCAGTTCTTC; CDR3 protein: CASSSGGGGNEQFF
D gene: TRBD1; clone size: .; V gene: TRBV5-6; J gene: TRBJ1-2; CDR3 DNA: TGTGCCAGCAGCCCCGGGACAGGGGGCTTGGGGTATGGCTACACCTTC; CDR3 protein: CASSPGTGGLGYGYTF
D gene: .; clone size: .; V gene: TRBV5-4; J gene: TRBJ1-2; CDR3 DNA: TGTGCCAGCAGCTCGGGACAAAGCTATGGCTACACCTTC; CDR3 protein: CASSSGQSYGYTF
D gene: TRBD2; clone size: .; V gene: TRBV4-1; J gene: TRBJ2-3; CDR3 DNA: TGCGCCAGCAGCCCCAGACCCACCGGGGGGAGCACAGATACGCAGTATTTT; CDR3 protein: CASSPRPTGGSTDTQYF
D gene: TRBD2; clone size: .; V gene: TRBV18; J gene: TRBJ2-1; CDR3 DNA: TGTGCCAGCTCATGGACTAGCGGGACATCCTACAATGAGCAGTTCTTC; CDR3 protein: CASSWTSGTSYNEQFF
D gene: TRBD1; clone size: .; V gene: TRBV3-1/TRBV3-2; J gene: TRBJ1-2; CDR3 DNA: TGTGCCAGCAGCCACCCGGGACAGGTGTTTGGCTACACCTTC; CDR3 protein: CASSHPGQVFGYTF
D gene: TRBD2; clone size: .; V gene: TRBV11-3; J gene: TRBJ2-2; CDR3 DNA: TGTGCCAGCAGCTTATTTAGCGGGTCGAACACCGGGGAGCTGTTTTTT; CDR3 protein: CASSLFSGSNTGELFF
D gene: TRBD2; clone size: .; V gene: TRBV5-1; J gene: TRBJ2-1; CDR3 DNA: TGCGCCAGCAGCTTGAGGTCCGCTAGCGGGGGAGATGAGCAGTTCTTC; CDR3 protein: CASSLRSASGGDEQFF
D gene: .; clone size: .; V gene: TRBV21-1; J gene: TRBJ1-1; CDR3 DNA: TGTGCCAGCGGTCAGCAGGGTGTAGGGACTGAAGCTTTCTTT; CDR3 protein: CASGQQGVGTEAFF
D gene: .; clone size: .; V gene: TRBV19; J gene: TRBJ2-1; CDR3 DNA: TGTGCCAGTAGTATCATCGCTAGCCGGAGCTCCTACAATGAGCAGTTCTTC; CDR3 protein: CASSIIASRSSYNEQFF
D gene: .; clone size: .; V gene: TRBV6-5; J gene: TRBJ1-1; CDR3 DNA: TGTGCCAGCAACAAGGCAGGGTTCGAGACTGAAGCTTTCTTT; CDR3 protein: CASNKAGFETEAFF
D gene: .; clone size: .; V gene: TRBV4-3; J gene: TRBJ1-4; CDR3 DNA: TGCGCCAGCAGCCAAGACGGGGGGTCGAATGAAAAACTGTTTTTT; CDR3 protein: CASSQDGGSNEKLFF
D gene: .; clone size: .; V gene: TRBV20-1; J gene: TRBJ1-5; CDR3 DNA: TGCAGTGCTAGTTCGATCTTGTCGGGTGATCAGCCCCAGCATTTT; CDR3 protein: CSASSILSGDQPQHF
D gene: TRBD1; clone size: .; V gene: TRBV28; J gene: TRBJ1-6; CDR3 DNA: TGTGCCAGCAGCCAGGGGGGAAGCTCCTATAATTCACCCCTCCACTTT; CDR3 protein: CASSQGGSSYNSPLHF
D gene: TRBD2; clone size: .; V gene: TRBV4-1; J gene: TRBJ2-1; CDR3 DNA: TGCGCCAGCAGCCAGCGGACTAGCGGGAGTTCCTATGGTGAGCAGTTCTTC; CDR3 protein: CASSQRTSGSSYGEQFF